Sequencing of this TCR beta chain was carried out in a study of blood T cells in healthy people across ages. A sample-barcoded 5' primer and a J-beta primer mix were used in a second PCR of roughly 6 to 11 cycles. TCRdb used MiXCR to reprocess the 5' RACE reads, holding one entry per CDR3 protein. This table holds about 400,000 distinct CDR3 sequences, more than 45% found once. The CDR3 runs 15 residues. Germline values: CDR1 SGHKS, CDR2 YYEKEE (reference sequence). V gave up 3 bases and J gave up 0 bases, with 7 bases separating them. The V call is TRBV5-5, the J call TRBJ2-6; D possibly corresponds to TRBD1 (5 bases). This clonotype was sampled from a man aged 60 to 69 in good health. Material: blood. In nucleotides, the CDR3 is TGTGCCAGCAGCTGGGGCAGCTCTGGGGCCAACGTCCTGACTTTC. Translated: CASSWGSSGANVLTF.